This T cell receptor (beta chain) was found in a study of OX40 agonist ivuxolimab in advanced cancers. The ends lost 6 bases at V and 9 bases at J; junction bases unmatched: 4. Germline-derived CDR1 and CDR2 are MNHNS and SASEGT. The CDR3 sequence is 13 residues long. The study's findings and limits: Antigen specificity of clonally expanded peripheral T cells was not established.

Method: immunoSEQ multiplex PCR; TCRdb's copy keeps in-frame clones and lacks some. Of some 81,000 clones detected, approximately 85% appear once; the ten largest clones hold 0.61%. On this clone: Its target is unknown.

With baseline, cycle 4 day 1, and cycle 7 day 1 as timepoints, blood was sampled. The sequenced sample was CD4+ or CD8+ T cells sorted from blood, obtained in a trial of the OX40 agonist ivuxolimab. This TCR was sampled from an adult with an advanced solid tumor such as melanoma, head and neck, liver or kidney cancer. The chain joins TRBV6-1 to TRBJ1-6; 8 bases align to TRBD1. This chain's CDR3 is CASSSGGGSPLHF. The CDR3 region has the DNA TGTGCCAGCAGCTCAGGGGGCGGTTCACCCCTCCACTTT.